A single sample gave rise to the 14 T cell receptor beta chains below, sequenced in a study of blood T cell repertoires in COVID-19. Method: immunoSEQ multiplex PCR; TCRdb's copy keeps in-frame clones and lacks some. The sample includes fewer than 400,000 clones, approximately 86% seen only once; the top ten take 3%. The sample consisted of peripheral blood. These receptors originate from a human donor in a cohort sampled during active COVID-19.

The rearrangement links TRBV10-3 to TRBJ1-1; D is uncertain. The germline gives CDR1 ENHRY, CDR2 SYGVKD. Deletions cut 5 bases from V and 3 bases from J, with 7 bases between. The CDR3 runs to 12 residues. The CDR3 protein is CAISSQYTEAFF. CDR3 bases: TGTGCCATCAGTTCCCAGTACACTGAAGCTTTCTTT.

This chain joins TRBV11-1 and TRBJ2-1; 7 nucleotides align to TRBD2. V lost 9 bases, J lost 0 bases, and 5 bases stayed unmatched. In germline, CDR1 is SGHAT, CDR2 FQDESV (reference sequence). CDR3 length: 14 residues. CDR3 bases: TGTGCCAGTAAAAGCGGGGTCTCCTACAATGAGCAGTTCTTC. This encodes CASKSGVSYNEQFF.

This clone was seen a few times. Within the sample, other DNA sequences also encode this same CDR3. V and J are TRBV15 and TRBJ1-1; 9 nucleotides agree with TRBD1. CDR3 length equals 14 residues. V lost 3 bases, J lost 2 bases, and 1 base stayed unmatched. The germline V gene encodes CDR1 LNHNV and CDR2 YYDKDF (reference sequence). The CDR3 DNA follows: TGTGCCACCAGCAGGGACAGGGGAAACACTGAAGCTTTCTTT. Its protein is CATSRDRGNTEAFF.

This chain uses TRBV6-5 with TRBJ2-7, with D tentatively TRBD2 (6 bases). Per germline, CDR1 MNHEY and CDR2 SVGAGI. This CDR3 spans 14 amino acids. V gave up 6 bases and J gave up 2 bases, with 14 bases separating them. The CDR3 DNA is TGTGCCAGCAGGACGGCGGGAAAAACCTACGAGCAGTACTTC. This gives the protein CASRTAGKTYEQYF.

This clone was detected only once. At the DNA level, this CDR3 is encoded by other sequences in the same sample as well. V gene TRBV30 combines with J gene TRBJ2-7; 8 nucleotides align to TRBD1. Germline assignment: CDR1 GTSNPN and CDR2 SVGIG (reference sequence). CDR3 length equals 19 residues. V lost 0 bases to trimming and J lost 4 bases; unmatched junction nucleotides: 20. In DNA, the CDR3 is TGTGCCTGGAGTGTACTGTCAGGCAGGGGGCTAGAGAGGGAATACGAGCAGTACTTC. It translates to CAWSVLSGRGLEREYEQYF.

The rearrangement joins TRBV2 to TRBJ2-5; D call uncertain. The germline V gene encodes CDR1 SNHLY and CDR2 FYNNEI. This CDR3 comprises 13 residues. V lost 8 bases and J 5 bases, leaving 15 bases between the germline ends. The CDR3 DNA reads as TGTGCCAGCTTGACACCCCAGGCGGAGACCCAGTACTTC. Translated: CASLTPQAETQYF.

V usage is TRBV3-1 (or the pseudogene TRBV3-2) and J usage is TRBJ1-3; 8 bases align to TRBD1. In germline, CDR1 is LGHDT, CDR2 YNNKEL (reference sequence). The CDR3 totals 15 residues. V dropped 4 bases and J dropped 7; count of bases not matched to a gene: 9. CDR3: CASSLKGQARNTIYF. CDR3 in DNA: TGTGCCAGCAGCCTTAAGGGACAGGCCAGGAACACCATATATTTT.

The table lists this clone with a count of one. V and J are TRBV28 and TRBJ2-6, with 10 bases identical to TRBD2. This CDR3 has 18 amino acids. CDR1 and CDR2 from the germline V gene are MDHEN and SYDVKM. V lost 7 bases, J lost 4 bases, and 13 bases stayed unmatched. The CDR3 sequence: CASKGAGTSVSGANVLTF. The CDR3 nucleotides are TGTGCCAGCAAAGGAGCCGGGACTAGCGTGTCAGGGGCCAACGTCCTGACTTTC. Based on the CDR3 plus reference TRBV28 and TRBJ2-6, the full variable domain is DVKVTQSSRYLVKRTGEKVFLECVQDMDHENMFWYRQDPGLGLRLIYFSYDVKMKEKGDIPEGYSVSREKKERFSLILESASTNQTSMYLCASKGAGTSVSGANVLTFGAGSRLTVL.

The chain is built from TRBV27 and TRBJ2-7; possible D gene TRBD1, 7 bases. V was cut by 5 bases and J by 2 bases, with 19 bases left in between. This CDR3 region has 16 residues. Germline CDR1 is MNHEY and CDR2 is SMNVEV (reference sequence). DNA of the CDR3: TGTGCCAGCAGTCCCTCGGCGGGACAGAGGCCCTACGAGCAGTACTTC. Translated, it gives CASSPSAGQRPYEQYF.

This rearrangement joins TRBV6-5 to TRBJ1-4; D is unclear. Germline CDR1 and CDR2: MNHEY and SVGAGI. Trimming removed 7 bases at V and 10 bases at J, with 16 bases between. The length of the CDR3 is 13 residues. CDR3 DNA sequence: TGTGCCAGCAAGGTGACCGGGATGCGAAAACTGTTTTTT. Encoded protein: CASKVTGMRKLFF.

The count of this clone is one. This chain uses TRBV2 with TRBJ1-1, with D tentatively TRBD1 (5 bases). Trimming left V 4 bases short and J 2 bases short, with 14 bases between. CDR1 and CDR2 from the germline V gene are SNHLY and FYNNEI. The CDR3 covers 15 residues. The CDR3 is CASSVGPQQNTEAFF. For the CDR3, the DNA is TGTGCCAGCAGTGTGGGGCCCCAACAAAACACTGAAGCTTTCTTT. The entire variable domain, with the rest obtained from reference TRBV2 and TRBJ1-1, is as follows: EPEVTQTPSHQVTQMGQEVILRCVPISNHLYFYWYRQILGQKVEFLVSFYNNEISEKSEIFDDQFSVERPDGSNFTLKIRSTKLEDSAMYFCASSVGPQQNTEAFFGQGTRLTVV.

The chain recombines TRBV6-5 with TRBJ1-1; D is uncertain. The V end lost 10 bases, the J end lost 1 base, and 13 bases lay between the germline ends. Germline V gene data show CDR1 as MNHEY and CDR2 as SVGAGI. The CDR3 contains 13 residues. Written as DNA, the CDR3 is TGTGCCACCCGGGTAGTCCCGAACACTGAAGCTTTCTTT. It translates to CATRVVPNTEAFF.

This clone occurred a few times. The CDR3 coding sequence is TGTGCCAGTAGCCCAGGAGGACAGACTAACTACGAGCAGTACTTC. Translation: CASSPGGQTNYEQYF. The J gene is TRBJ2-7, the V gene TRBV19; possibly TRBD1 for D (6 bases). V was pared by 6 bases and J by 3 bases, with 18 bases between. Germline CDR1 LNHDA, CDR2 SQIVND (reference sequence). The CDR3 covers 15 residues.

This clone has only one observation. The rearrangement joins TRBV30 to TRBJ1-3; 8 positions match TRBD1. CDR3 length: 16 residues. V shed 2 bases, J shed 7 bases, and the junction held 13 bases outside the gene matches. CDR1 GTSNPN and CDR2 SVGIG come from the germline V gene (reference sequence). DNA for the CDR3: TGTGCCTGGAGTCAAGGCGGACAGGGTCGAGGGAACACCATATATTTT. It specifies CAWSQGGQGRGNTIYF.